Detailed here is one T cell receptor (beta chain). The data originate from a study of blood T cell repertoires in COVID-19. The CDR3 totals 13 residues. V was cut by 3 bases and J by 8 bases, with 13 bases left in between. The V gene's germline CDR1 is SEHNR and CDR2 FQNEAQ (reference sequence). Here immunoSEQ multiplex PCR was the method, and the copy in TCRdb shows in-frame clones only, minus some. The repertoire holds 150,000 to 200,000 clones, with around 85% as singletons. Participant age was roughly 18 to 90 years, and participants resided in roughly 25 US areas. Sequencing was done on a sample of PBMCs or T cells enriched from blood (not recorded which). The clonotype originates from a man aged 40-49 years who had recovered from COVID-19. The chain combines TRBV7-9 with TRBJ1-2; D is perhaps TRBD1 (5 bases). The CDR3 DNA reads TGTGCCAGCAGCTTGGACACGAACGGAGGCTACACCTTC. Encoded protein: CASSLDTNGGYTF.